The clone carrying this T cell receptor (beta chain) was counted once. This sample was included in a study of blood T cell repertoires in COVID-19. Study summary: The analysed material was cDNA or gDNA that came from T cells, B-cell-depleted T cells, or PBMCs.

The CDR3 consists of 16 residues. V lost 3 bases to trimming and J lost 0 bases, with 13 bases between them. Germline V gives CDR1 SGHNT, CDR2 YYREEE (reference sequence). Original handling: Reference gene primer amplification yielded estimated nucleated cell counts. Here immunoSEQ multiplex PCR was the method, and the copy in TCRdb shows in-frame clones only, minus some. The V and J calls and clone size are taken from that table; D and trimming were inferred from the DNA. The sample shows about 230,000 clones, approximately 87% of them seen only once. The sequenced sample was peripheral blood. The gene calls are TRBV5-4 and TRBJ2-1; possible D gene TRBD2, 7 bases. The TCR was taken from a woman between 65 and 79 years old with active or convalescent COVID-19. This chain's CDR3 is CASSWGGGSSYNEQFF. The CDR3 nucleotides are TGTGCCAGCAGCTGGGGAGGGGGGAGCTCCTACAATGAGCAGTTCTTC.